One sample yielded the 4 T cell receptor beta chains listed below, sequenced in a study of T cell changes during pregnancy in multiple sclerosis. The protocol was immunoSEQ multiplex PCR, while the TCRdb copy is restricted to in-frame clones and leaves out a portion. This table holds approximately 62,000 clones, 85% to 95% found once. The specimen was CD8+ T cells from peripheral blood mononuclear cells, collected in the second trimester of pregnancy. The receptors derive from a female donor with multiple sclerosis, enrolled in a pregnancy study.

CDR3 nucleotide sequence: TGCGCCAGCAGCCAACAGGGTTCCCTCACAGATACGCAGTATTTT. Protein product: CASSQQGSLTDTQYF. The chain carries TRBV4-1 and TRBJ2-3, with D possibly being TRBD1 (5 bases). Germline-derived CDR1 and CDR2 are MGHRA and YSYEKL. V dropped 2 bases and J dropped 2 bases, with 11 bases sitting between them. This CDR3 comprises 15 residues.

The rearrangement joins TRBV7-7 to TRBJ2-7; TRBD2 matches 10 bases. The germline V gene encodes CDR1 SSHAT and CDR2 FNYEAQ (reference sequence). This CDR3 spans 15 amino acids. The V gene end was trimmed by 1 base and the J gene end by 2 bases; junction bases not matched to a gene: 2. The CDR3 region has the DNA TGTGCCAGCAGCTTAGGGACTAGCGGAACCTACGAGCAGTACTTC. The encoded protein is CASSLGTSGTYEQYF.

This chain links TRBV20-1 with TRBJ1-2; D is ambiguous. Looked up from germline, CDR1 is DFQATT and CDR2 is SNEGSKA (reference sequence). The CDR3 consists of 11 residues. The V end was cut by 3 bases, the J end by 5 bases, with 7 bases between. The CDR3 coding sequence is TGCAGTGCTAGCCACCAGTATGGCTACACCTTC. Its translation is CSASHQYGYTF.

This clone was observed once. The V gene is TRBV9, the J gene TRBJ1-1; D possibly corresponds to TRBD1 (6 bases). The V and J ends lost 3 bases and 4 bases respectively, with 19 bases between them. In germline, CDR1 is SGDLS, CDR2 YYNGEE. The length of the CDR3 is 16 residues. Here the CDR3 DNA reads TGTGCCAGCAGCGCCTCATACAGGGTTGGAGGCACTGAAGCTTTCTTT. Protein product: CASSASYRVGGTEAFF.